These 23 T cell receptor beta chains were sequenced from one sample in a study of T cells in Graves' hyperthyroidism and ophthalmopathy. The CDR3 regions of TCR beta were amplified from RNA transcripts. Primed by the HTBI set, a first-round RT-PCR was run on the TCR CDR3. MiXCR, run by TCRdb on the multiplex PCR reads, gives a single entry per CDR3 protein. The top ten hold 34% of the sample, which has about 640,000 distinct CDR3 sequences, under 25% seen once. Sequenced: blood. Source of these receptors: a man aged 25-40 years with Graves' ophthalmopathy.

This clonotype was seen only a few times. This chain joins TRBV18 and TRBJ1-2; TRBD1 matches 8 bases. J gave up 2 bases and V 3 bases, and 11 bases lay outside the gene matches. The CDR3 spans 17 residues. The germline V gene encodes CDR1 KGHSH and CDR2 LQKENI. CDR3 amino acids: CASSPMAQGETNYGYTF. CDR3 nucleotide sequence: TGTGCCAGCTCACCCATGGCACAGGGGGAGACGAACTATGGCTACACCTTC.

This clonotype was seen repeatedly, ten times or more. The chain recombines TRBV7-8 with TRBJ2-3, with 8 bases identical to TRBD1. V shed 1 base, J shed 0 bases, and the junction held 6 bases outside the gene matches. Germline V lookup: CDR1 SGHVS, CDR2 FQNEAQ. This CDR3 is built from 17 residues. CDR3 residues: CASSLDPGQASTDTQYF. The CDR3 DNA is TGTGCCAGCAGCTTAGATCCGGGACAGGCGAGCACAGATACGCAGTATTTT.

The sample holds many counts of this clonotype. The CDR3 protein is CASSLGLYTGELFF. CDR3 bases: TGTGCCAGCAGCCTCGGACTCTACACCGGGGAGCTGTTTTTT. The rearrangement joins TRBV7-8 to TRBJ2-2; tentatively, D is TRBD2 (5 bases). The CDR3 contains 14 residues. The germline CDR1 and CDR2 sequences are SGHVS and FQNEAQ. V shed 5 bases and J shed 3 bases, with 10 bases lying between them.

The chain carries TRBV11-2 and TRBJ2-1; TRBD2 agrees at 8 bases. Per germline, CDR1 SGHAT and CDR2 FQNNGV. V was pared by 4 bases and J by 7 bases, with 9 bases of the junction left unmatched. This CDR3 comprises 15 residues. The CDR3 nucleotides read TGTGCCAGCAGCTCGCCACTAGCGGTTTGGAATGAGCAGTTCTTC. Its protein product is CASSSPLAVWNEQFF.

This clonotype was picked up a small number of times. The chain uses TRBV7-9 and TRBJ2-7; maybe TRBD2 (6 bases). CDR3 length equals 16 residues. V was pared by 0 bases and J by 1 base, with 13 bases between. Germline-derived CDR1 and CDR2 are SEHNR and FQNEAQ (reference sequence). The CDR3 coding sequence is TGTGCCAGCAGCTTAGCGATTGGGGGGAGGTCCTACGAGCAGTACTTC. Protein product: CASSLAIGGRSYEQYF.

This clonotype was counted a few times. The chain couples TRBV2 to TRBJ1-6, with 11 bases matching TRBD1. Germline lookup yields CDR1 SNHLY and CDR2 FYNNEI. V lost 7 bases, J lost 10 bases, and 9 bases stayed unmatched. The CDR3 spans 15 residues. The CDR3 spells CASITGGTGGSPLHF. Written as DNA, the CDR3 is TGTGCCAGCATTACTGGTGGGACAGGGGGATCACCCCTCCACTTT.

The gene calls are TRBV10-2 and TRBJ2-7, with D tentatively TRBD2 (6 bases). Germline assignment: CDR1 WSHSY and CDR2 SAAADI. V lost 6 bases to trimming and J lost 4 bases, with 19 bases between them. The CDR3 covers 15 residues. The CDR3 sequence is CASSGVGTEGYEQYF. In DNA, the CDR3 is TGCGCCAGCAGCGGAGTAGGGACGGAGGGTTACGAGCAGTACTTC.

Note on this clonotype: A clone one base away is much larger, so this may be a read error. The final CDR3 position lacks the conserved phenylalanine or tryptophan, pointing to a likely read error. The CDR3 region has the DNA TGTGCCAGCAGTTTAGCTAGCGGGATGATCTCCTACAATGAGCAGTTCTCC. Its translation is CASSLASGMISYNEQFS. The J gene is TRBJ2-1, the V gene TRBV2, with 9 positions matching TRBD2. The CDR3 extends over 17 amino acids. Germline CDR1 and CDR2: SNHLY and FYNNEI. V dropped 5 bases and J dropped 0; count of bases not matched to a gene: 8.

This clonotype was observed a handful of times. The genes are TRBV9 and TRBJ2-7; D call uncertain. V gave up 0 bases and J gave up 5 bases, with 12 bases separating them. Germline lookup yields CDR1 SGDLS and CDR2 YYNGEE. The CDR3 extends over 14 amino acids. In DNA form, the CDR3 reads TGTGCCAGCAGCGTAGATCTGGGAATGGACGAGCAGTACTTC. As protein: CASSVDLGMDEQYF.

The CDR3, as DNA: TGTGCCAGCTCACCAAGGGTCGCGGGACCGGATTGGGAGCAGTACTTC. Protein product: CASSPRVAGPDWEQYF. This rearrangement joins TRBV18 to TRBJ2-7; possibly TRBD2 for D (6 bases). V was trimmed by 2 bases and J by 7 bases, leaving 21 bases between them. Germline V gene sequence: CDR1 KGHSH, CDR2 LQKENI. The length of the CDR3 is 16 residues. Complete variable domain (other parts from reference TRBV18 and TRBJ2-7): NAGVMQNPRHLVRRRGQEARLRCSPMKGHSHVYWYRQLPEEGLKFMVYLQKENIIDESGMPKERFSAEFPKEGPSILRIQQVVRGDSAAYFCASSPRVAGPDWEQYFGPGTRLTVT.

The CDR3 bases are TGTGCCACCAGCTTCCCGGGACTGCTCACAGATACGCAGTATTTT. This sequence encodes CATSFPGLLTDTQYF. V and J are TRBV24-1 and TRBJ2-3; a weak D match, TRBD2 (6 bases). The CDR3 spans 15 residues. V dropped 7 bases and J dropped 2 bases, with 15 bases sitting between them. The germline V gene encodes CDR1 KGHDR and CDR2 SFDVKD.

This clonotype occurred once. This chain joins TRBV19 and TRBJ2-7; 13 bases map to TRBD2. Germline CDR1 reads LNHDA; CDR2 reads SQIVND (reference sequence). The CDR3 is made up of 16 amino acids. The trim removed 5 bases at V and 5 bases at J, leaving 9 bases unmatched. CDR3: CASSFGPGLAGDEQYF. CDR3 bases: TGTGCCAGTAGTTTCGGCCCCGGACTAGCGGGAGACGAGCAGTACTTC.

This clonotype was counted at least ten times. In DNA form, the CDR3 reads TGTGCCAGCAGTTACAATTCGAGGGTGAAGGGACCTAACTATGGCTACACCTTC. This translates into CASSYNSRVKGPNYGYTF. The V gene is TRBV6-6, the J gene TRBJ1-2, with D perhaps TRBD1 (5 bases). CDR1 MNHNY and CDR2 SVGAGI come from the germline V gene (reference sequence). Trimming stripped 2 bases from V and 0 bases from J, with 19 bases between. CDR3 length: 18 residues.

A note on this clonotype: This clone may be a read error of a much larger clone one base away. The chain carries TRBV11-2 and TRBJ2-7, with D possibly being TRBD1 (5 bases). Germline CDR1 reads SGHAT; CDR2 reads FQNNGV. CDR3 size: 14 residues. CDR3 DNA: TGTGCCAGCAGCTTAACTTTGGGGCCCTACGAGCAGCACTTC. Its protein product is CASSLTLGPYEQHF.

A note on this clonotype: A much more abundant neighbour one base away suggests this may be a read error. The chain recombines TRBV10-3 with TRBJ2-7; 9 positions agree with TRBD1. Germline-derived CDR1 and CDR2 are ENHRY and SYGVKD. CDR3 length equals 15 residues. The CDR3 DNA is TGTGCCAGCAGTTACGCCCCGACAGGGGGCTACGAGCAGTACTTC. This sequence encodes CASSYAPTGGYEQYF.

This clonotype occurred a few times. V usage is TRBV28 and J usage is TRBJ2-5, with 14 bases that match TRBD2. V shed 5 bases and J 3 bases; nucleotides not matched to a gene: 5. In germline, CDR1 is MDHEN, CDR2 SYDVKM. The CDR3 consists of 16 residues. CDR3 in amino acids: CASSPPGLAGEETQYF. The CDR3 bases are TGTGCCAGCAGTCCTCCGGGACTAGCGGGAGAAGAGACCCAGTACTTC.

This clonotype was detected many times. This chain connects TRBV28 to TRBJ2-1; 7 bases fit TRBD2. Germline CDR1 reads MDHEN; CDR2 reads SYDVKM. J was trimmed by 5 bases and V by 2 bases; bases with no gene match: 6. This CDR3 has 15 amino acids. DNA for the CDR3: TGTGCCAGCAGTTTAGCTAGCGGACCTCACAATGAGCAGTTCTTC. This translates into CASSLASGPHNEQFF. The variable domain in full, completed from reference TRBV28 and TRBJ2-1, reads DVKVTQSSRYLVKRTGEKVFLECVQDMDHENMFWYRQDPGLGLRLIYFSYDVKMKEKGDIPEGYSVSREKKERFSLILESASTNQTSMYLCASSLASGPHNEQFFGPGTRLTVL.

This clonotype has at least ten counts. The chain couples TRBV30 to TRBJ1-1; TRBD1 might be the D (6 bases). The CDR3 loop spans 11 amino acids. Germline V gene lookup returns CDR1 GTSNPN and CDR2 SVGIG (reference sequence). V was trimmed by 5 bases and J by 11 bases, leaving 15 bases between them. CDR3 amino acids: CAWGLGGSAFF. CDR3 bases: TGTGCCTGGGGCCTAGGGGGGTCTGCTTTCTTT. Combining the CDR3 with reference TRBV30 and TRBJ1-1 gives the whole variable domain SQTIHQWPATLVQPVGSPLSLECTVEGTSNPNLYWYRQAAGRGLQLLFYSVGIGQISSEVPQNLSASRPQDRQFILSSKKLLLSDSGFYLCAWGLGGSAFFGQGTRLTVV.

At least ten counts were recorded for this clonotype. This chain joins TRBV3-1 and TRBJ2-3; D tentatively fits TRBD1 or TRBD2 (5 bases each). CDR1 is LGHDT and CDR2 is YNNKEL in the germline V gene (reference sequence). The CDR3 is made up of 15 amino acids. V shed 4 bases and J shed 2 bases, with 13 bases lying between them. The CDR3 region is CASSPGTVNTDTQYF. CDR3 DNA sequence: TGTGCCAGCAGCCCCGGGACGGTTAACACAGATACGCAGTATTTT.

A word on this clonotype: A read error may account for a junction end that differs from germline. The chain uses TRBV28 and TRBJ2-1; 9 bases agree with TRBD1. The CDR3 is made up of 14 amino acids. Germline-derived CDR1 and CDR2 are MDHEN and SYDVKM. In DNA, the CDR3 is TGTGCCAGCAGTTACCCCCCCGCCGGGACAGGGTACGTCTTC. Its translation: CASSYPPAGTGYVF.

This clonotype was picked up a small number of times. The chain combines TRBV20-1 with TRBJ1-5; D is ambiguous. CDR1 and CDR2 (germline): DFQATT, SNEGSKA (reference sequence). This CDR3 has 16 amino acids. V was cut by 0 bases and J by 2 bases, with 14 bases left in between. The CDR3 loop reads CSARDGGVRGNQPQHF. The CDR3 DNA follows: TGCAGTGCTAGAGATGGTGGGGTAAGGGGCAATCAGCCCCAGCATTTT.

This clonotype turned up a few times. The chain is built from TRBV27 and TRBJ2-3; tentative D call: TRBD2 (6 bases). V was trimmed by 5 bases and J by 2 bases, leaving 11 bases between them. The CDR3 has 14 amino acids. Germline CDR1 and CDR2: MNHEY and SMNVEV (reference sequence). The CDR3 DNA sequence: TGTGCCAGCAGTGTCCTAGCGAACACAGATACGCAGTATTTT. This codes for CASSVLANTDTQYF.

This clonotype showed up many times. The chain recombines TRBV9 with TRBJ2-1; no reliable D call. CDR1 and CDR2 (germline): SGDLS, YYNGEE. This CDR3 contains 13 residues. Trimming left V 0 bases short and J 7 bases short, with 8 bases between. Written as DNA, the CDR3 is TGTGCCAGCAGCGTAGGCCCCACTAATGAGCAGTTCTTC. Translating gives CASSVGPTNEQFF. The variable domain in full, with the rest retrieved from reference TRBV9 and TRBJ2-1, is DSGVTQTPKHLITATGQRVTLRCSPRSGDLSVYWYQQSLDQGLQFLIQYYNGEERAKGNILERFSAQQFPDLHSELNLSSLELGDSALYFCASSVGPTNEQFFGPGTRLTVL.